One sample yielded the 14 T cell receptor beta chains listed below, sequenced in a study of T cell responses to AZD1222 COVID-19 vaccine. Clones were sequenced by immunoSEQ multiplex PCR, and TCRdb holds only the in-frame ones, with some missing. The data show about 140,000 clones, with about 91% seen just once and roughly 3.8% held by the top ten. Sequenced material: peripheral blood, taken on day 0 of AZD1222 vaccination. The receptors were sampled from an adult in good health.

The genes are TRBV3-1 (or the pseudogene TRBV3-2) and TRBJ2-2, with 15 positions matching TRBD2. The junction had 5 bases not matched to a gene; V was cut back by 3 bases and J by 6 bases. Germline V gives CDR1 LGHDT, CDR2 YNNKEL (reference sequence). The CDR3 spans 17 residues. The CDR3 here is CASSQTGTSGRSGELFF. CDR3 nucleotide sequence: TGTGCCAGCAGCCAGACCGGGACTAGCGGGAGGTCCGGGGAGCTGTTTTTT.

The CDR3 bases are TGTGCCAGCAGCCCTCAACGGGACTATGGCTACACCTTC. The encoded protein is CASSPQRDYGYTF. The rearrangement joins TRBV12-3 or TRBV12-4 to TRBJ1-2; no clear D gene. Trimming cost V 6 bases and J 3 bases, with 11 bases left between them. This CDR3 region has 13 residues.

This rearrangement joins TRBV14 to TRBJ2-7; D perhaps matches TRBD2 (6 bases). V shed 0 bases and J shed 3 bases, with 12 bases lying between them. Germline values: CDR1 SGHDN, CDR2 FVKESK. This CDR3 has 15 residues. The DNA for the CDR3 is TGTGCCAGCAGCCAAGAGGGGGGACGGATCTACGAGCAGTACTTC. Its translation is CASSQEGGRIYEQYF.

CDR3 in amino acids: CSVDNRGEAFF. The CDR3 bases are TGCAGCGTTGATAATCGCGGTGAAGCTTTCTTT. The rearrangement links TRBV29-1 to TRBJ1-1, with D unclear. V was clipped by 3 bases and J by 7 bases, with 9 bases between them. Germline CDR1 is SQVTM and CDR2 is ANQGSEA. This CDR3 contains 11 residues.

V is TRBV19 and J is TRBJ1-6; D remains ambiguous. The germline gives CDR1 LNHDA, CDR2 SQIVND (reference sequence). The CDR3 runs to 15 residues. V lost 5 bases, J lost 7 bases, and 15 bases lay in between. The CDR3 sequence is CASSLPDRRNSPLHF. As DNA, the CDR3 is TGTGCCAGTAGTCTCCCGGACCGAAGAAATTCACCCCTCCACTTT.

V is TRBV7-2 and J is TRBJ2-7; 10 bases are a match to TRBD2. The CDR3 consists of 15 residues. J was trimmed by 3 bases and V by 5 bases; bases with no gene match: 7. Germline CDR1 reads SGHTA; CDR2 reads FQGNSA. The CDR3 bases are TGTGCCAGCAGCCTAGGACTAGCGGTATACTACGAGCAGTACTTC. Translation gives CASSLGLAVYYEQYF.

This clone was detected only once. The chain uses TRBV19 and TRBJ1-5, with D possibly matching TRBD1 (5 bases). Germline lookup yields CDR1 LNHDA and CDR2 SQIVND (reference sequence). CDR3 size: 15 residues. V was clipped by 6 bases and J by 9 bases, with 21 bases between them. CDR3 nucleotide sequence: TGTGCCAGTAGGGGGAAGGGGCTAGCTAATTCGCCCCAGCATTTT. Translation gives CASRGKGLANSPQHF. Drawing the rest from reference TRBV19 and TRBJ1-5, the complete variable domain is DGGITQSPKYLFRKEGQNVTLSCEQNLNHDAMYWYRQDPGQGLRLIYYSQIVNDFQKGDIAEGYSVSREKKESFPLTVTSAQKNPTAFYLCASRGKGLANSPQHFGDGTRLSIL.

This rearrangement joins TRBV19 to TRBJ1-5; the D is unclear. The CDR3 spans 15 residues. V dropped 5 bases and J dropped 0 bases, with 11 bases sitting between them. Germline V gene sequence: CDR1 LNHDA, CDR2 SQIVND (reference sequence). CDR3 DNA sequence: TGTGCCAGTAGTTCCCGGGCCCGTAGCAATCAGCCCCAGCATTTT. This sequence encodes CASSSRARSNQPQHF.

The CDR3 coding sequence is TGTGCCAGCAGCCAAAATCTGCTAGGCACTGAAGCTTTCTTT. Its translation is CASSQNLLGTEAFF. The rearrangement joins TRBV3-1 (or the pseudogene TRBV3-2) to TRBJ1-1; no clear D gene. CDR1 LGHDT and CDR2 YNNKEL come from the germline V gene (reference sequence). The CDR3 runs 14 residues. V was cut by 2 bases and J by 4 bases, with 11 bases left in between.

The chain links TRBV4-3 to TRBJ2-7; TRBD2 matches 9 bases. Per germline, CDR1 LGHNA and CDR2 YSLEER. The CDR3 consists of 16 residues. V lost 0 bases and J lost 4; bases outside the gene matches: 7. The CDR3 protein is CASSQDRASGIYEQYF. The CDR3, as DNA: TGCGCCAGCAGCCAAGATAGGGCTAGCGGGATATACGAGCAGTACTTC.

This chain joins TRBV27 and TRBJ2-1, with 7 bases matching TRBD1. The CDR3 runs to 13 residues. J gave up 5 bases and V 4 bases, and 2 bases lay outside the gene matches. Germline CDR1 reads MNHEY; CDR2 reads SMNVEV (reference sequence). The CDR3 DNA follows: TGTGCCAGCAGTTGGGGACAGCACAATGAGCAGTTCTTC. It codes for CASSWGQHNEQFF.

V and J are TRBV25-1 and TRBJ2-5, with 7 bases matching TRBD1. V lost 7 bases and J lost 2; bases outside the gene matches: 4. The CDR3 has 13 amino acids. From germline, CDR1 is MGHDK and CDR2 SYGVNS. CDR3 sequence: CASTGTEQETQYF. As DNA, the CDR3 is TGTGCCAGCACCGGGACAGAACAAGAGACCCAGTACTTC.

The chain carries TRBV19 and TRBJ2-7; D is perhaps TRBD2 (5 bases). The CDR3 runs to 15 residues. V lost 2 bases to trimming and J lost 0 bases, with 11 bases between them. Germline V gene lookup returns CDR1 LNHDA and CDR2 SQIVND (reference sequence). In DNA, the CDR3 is TGTGCCAGTAGTATATTATTCGAGGGCTCCTACGAGCAGTACTTC. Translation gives CASSILFEGSYEQYF.

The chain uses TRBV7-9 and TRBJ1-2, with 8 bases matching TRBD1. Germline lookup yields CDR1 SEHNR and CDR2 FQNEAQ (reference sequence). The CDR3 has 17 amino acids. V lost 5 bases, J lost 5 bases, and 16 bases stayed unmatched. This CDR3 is CASSMVGQGALLYGYTF. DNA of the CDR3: TGTGCCAGCAGCATGGTCGGACAGGGCGCTTTGCTTTATGGCTACACCTTC.